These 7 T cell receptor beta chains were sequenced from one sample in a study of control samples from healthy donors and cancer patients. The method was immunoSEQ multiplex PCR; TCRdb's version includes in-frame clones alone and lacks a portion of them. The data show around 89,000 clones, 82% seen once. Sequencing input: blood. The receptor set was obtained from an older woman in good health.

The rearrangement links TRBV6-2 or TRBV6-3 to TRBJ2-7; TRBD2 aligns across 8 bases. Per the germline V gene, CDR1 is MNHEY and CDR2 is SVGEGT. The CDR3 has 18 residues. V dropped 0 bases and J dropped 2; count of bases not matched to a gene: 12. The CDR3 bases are TGTGCCAGCAGTTACTCGGGCACTAGCGGCACCCAAACCTACGAGCAGTACTTC. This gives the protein CASSYSGTSGTQTYEQYF.

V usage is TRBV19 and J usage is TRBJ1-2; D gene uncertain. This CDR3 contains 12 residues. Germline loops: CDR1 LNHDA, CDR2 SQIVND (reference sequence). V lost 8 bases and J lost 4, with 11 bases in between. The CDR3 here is CASLESPYGYTF. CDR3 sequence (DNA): TGTGCCAGTCTGGAGAGCCCCTATGGCTACACCTTC. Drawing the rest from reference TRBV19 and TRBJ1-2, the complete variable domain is DGGITQSPKYLFRKEGQNVTLSCEQNLNHDAMYWYRQDPGQGLRLIYYSQIVNDFQKGDIAEGYSVSREKKESFPLTVTSAQKNPTAFYLCASLESPYGYTFGSGTRLTVV.

For the CDR3, the DNA is TGTGCCAGCAGCAACGATCAGGGAAAACTGTTTTTT. This translates into CASSNDQGKLFF. This chain uses TRBV7-9 with TRBJ1-4; maybe TRBD1 (5 bases). There are 12 residues in the CDR3. V shed 5 bases and J shed 10 bases, with 11 bases lying between them. Germline loops: CDR1 SEHNR, CDR2 FQNEAQ (reference sequence).

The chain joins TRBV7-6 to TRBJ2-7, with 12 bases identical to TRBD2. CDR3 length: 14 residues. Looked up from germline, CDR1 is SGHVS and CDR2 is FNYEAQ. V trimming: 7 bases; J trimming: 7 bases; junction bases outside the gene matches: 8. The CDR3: CASTRLAGVGEQYF. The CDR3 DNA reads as TGTGCCAGCACTCGACTAGCGGGGGTGGGGGAGCAGTACTTC.

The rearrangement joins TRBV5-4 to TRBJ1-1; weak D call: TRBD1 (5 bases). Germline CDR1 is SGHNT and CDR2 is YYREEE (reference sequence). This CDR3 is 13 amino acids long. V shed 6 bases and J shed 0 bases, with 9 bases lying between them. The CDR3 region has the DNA TGTGCCAGCAAACAGGATATGAACACTGAAGCTTTCTTT. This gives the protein CASKQDMNTEAFF.

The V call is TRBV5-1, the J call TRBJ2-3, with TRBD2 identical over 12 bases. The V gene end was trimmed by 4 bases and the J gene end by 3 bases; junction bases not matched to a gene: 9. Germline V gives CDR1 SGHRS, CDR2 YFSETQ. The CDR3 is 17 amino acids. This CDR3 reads CASSHLSSGGATDTQYF. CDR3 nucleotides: TGCGCCAGCAGCCACCTCTCTAGCGGGGGGGCGACAGATACGCAGTATTTT.

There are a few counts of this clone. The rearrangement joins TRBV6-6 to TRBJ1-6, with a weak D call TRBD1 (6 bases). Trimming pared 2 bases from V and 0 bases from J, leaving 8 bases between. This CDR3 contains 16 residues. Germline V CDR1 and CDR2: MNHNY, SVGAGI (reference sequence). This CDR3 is CASSYGGGSYNSPLHF. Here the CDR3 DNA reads TGTGCCAGCAGTTACGGAGGGGGCTCCTATAATTCACCCCTCCACTTT.